This is a list of T cell receptor beta chains from one sample in a study of STAT3 mutations in large granular lymphocyte leukemia. Clones were read by immunoSEQ multiplex PCR, and TCRdb kept only the in-frame ones, dropping some. The sample yields more than 950 clones, around 51% seen once. The specimen sequenced was PBMCs. The receptor set was obtained from a human donor with T large granular lymphocyte leukemia. Some clones in this sample may be carry-over from other donors' samples. CDR3s include the opening cysteine and the closing phenylalanine or tryptophan. The order of the fields is V gene, clone size, J gene, D gene, CDR3 protein, CDR3 DNA. The D gene is left open where the match is weak. Size is omitted from some rows. Given values are once, few, many or a class for expanded clones.

>TRBV6-5|-|TRBJ1-5|-
CASKGQSNQPQHF
TGTGCCAGCAAGGGGCAGAGCAATCAGCCCCAGCATTTT
>TRBV7-2|few|TRBJ2-2|TRBD2
CASSPQVASGITGELFF
TGTGCCAGCAGCCCCCAAGTAGCTAGCGGAATCACCGGGGAGCTGTTTTTT
>TRBV29-1|-|TRBJ2-7|-
CSVGWGTSEQYF
TGCAGCGTTGGTTGGGGGACGTCCGAGCAGTACTTC
>TRBV29-1|-|TRBJ2-3|-
CSVEIGDTQYF
TGCAGCGTTGAAATCGGAGATACGCAGTATTTT
>TRBV29-1|-|TRBJ2-7|TRBD2
CSVDKSGRGNEQYF
TGCAGCGTTGATAAAAGCGGGAGGGGAAACGAGCAGTACTTC
>TRBV28|few|TRBJ1-5|TRBD1
CASSRTGFQPQHF
TGTGCCAGCAGCCGGACAGGGTTTCAGCCCCAGCATTTT
>TRBV28|-|TRBJ2-1|-
CASSNRDGYNEQFF
TGTGCCAGCAGTAACCGGGACGGCTACAATGAGCAGTTCTTC
>TRBV27|-|TRBJ2-7|TRBD2
CASSLRLAGGPYEQYF
TGTGCCAGCAGTCTGCGACTAGCGGGAGGGCCCTACGAGCAGTACTTC
>TRBV30|-|TRBJ1-2|-
CAWSFGYYGYTF
TGTGCCTGGAGCTTCGGCTACTATGGCTACACCTTC
>TRBV5-1|-|TRBJ2-5|-
CASSLGAPLETQYF
TGCGCCAGCAGCTTGGGGGCGCCGCTGGAGACCCAGTACTTC
>TRBV20-1|-|TRBJ2-7|-
CSARDGRGQYF
TGCAGTGCTAGAGATGGCAGGGGACAGTACTTC
>TRBV29-1|-|TRBJ1-6|-
CSANTGSGSPLHF
TGCAGCGCTAATACAGGGTCCGGATCACCCCTCCACTTT
>TRBV30|-|TRBJ1-2|TRBD1
CAWSKTGTGTSYTF
TGTGCCTGGAGCAAGACCGGGACAGGGACGAGCTACACCTTC
>TRBV29-1|-|TRBJ2-7|-
CSVEAGNYEQYF
TGCAGCGTTGAGGCGGGAAACTACGAGCAGTACTTC
>TRBV7-9|-|TRBJ2-4|-
CASSLGAGLAKNIQYF
TGTGCCAGCAGCTTAGGCGCGGGATTAGCCAAAAACATTCAGTACTTC